This T cell receptor (beta chain) was sequenced for a study of blood T cell repertoires in COVID-19. Looking at the study overall: The United States, Italy and Spain provided the acute and convalescent COVID-19 samples.

Original analysis: By means of reference gene primer amplification, nucleated cell counts were estimated. Assay: immunoSEQ multiplex PCR; the TCRdb copy retains only in-frame clones and omits some. V, J and clone size reflect that table, while D and trimming were determined from the DNA. Here the sample spans approximately 270,000 clones, approximately 89% being singletons. On this clone itself: Different DNA sequences within this sample yield the same CDR3.

Participants were aged about 18 to 89 years from around 26 US areas. The source is a man aged 35 to 55 who had been exposed to COVID-19. Sequencing input: PBMCs or T cells enriched from blood (not recorded which).

The CDR3 loop is CSVVDRANTEAFF. The DNA for the CDR3 is TGCAGCGTTGTGGACAGGGCAAACACTGAAGCTTTCTTT. The chain employs TRBV29-1 and TRBJ1-1; TRBD1 matches 8 bases. The junction had 3 bases not matched to a gene; V was cut back by 4 bases and J by 2 bases. The CDR3 spans 13 residues. Germline V gives CDR1 SQVTM, CDR2 ANQGSEA.